Following are 27 T cell receptor beta chains from one sample sequenced in a study of response to subunit inactivated influenza vaccine. TCRdb ran MiXCR on the RT-PCR reads and lists one entry per CDR3 protein. The table lists 450,000 to 700,000 distinct CDR3 sequences, around 13% of them singletons. Sequencing was performed on PBMCs from blood, taken approximately 12 days after vaccination. The receptor source for this set is a man in his fifties who received an inactivated influenza vaccine.

CDR3 residues: CARGTGEGGGQPQHF. CDR3 in DNA: TGTGCCAGGGGGACAGGGGAAGGAGGGGGTCAGCCCCAGCATTTT. J is TRBJ1-5 and V is TRBV2; 10 bases fit TRBD1. The CDR3 covers 15 residues. V shed 9 bases and J 6 bases; nucleotides not matched to a gene: 11. CDR1 and CDR2 (germline): SNHLY, FYNNEI.

This chain links TRBV20-1 with TRBJ2-7; 8 bases map to TRBD2. Losses at the gene ends were 6 bases for V and 9 bases for J; bases not matched to a gene: 7. Germline-derived CDR1 and CDR2 are DFQATT and SNEGSKA (reference sequence). The CDR3 extends over 11 amino acids. The CDR3 reads CSARGGTGQYF. The CDR3 bases are TGCAGTGCCCGGGGGGGCACTGGGCAGTACTTC.

This clonotype was counted a few times. This chain uses TRBV12-3 or TRBV12-4 with TRBJ2-4, with D perhaps given as TRBD1 or TRBD2 (5 bases each). This CDR3 is built from 15 residues. Trimming stripped 3 bases from V and 8 bases from J, with 17 bases between. The CDR3 loop is CASSLLQGRVDIQYF. The CDR3 DNA is TGTGCCAGCAGTTTGCTCCAGGGACGGGTTGACATTCAGTACTTC.

This clonotype has a handful of counts. The chain carries TRBV28 and TRBJ2-3; 15 bases are a match to TRBD2. The V and J ends lost 5 bases and 2 bases, in that order; junction bases with no gene match: 5. The V gene's germline CDR1 is MDHEN and CDR2 SYDVKM. The CDR3 runs 17 residues. The CDR3 reads CASSPGLAGGYTDTQYF. CDR3 bases: TGTGCCAGCAGTCCAGGACTAGCGGGGGGGTACACAGATACGCAGTATTTT.

Of note for this clonotype: The junction does not match germline at one end; this may be a read error. V is TRBV6-7 and J is TRBJ1-4; D may be TRBD1 (6 bases). TRBV6-7 is identified as an open reading frame with a role that is uncertain. The CDR3 contains 10 residues. The CDR3 region has the DNA TGTGCCAGCAGTTGGGGACATCCCTTCTTT. Its protein is CASSWGHPFF.

V and J are TRBV6-1 and TRBJ1-3; D call uncertain. Trimming removed 3 bases at V and 6 bases at J, with 12 bases between. The CDR3 sequence is 14 residues long. Germline V gene sequence: CDR1 MNHNS, CDR2 SASEGT. CDR3 region: CASSDTALENTIYF. The DNA for the CDR3 is TGTGCCAGCAGTGATACCGCTCTGGAAAACACCATATATTTT.

This clonotype was picked up many times. CDR3: CASSQDFGADTQYF. CDR3 nucleotides: TGTGCCAGCAGCCAGGACTTCGGGGCAGATACGCAGTATTTT. The V gene is TRBV12-3 or TRBV12-4, the J gene TRBJ2-3; a weak D match, TRBD2 (5 bases). The CDR3 has 14 amino acids. V lost 6 bases to trimming and J lost 4 bases, with 14 bases between them.

The chain carries TRBV7-9 and TRBJ2-5, with 10 bases fitting TRBD2. V gave up 5 bases and J gave up 4 bases; unmatched junction bases: 10. The CDR3 extends over 16 amino acids. The germline CDR1 and CDR2 sequences are SEHNR and FQNEAQ (reference sequence). The CDR3 loop is CASSESGRAFIETQYF. In DNA, the CDR3 is TGTGCCAGCAGCGAAAGCGGGAGGGCATTCATAGAGACCCAGTACTTC.

This clonotype showed up just a few times. The V and J genes are TRBV7-6 and TRBJ1-4, with 7 bases that match TRBD1. The CDR3 runs 13 residues. Looked up from germline, CDR1 is SGHVS and CDR2 is FNYEAQ. V trimming: 1 base; J trimming: 8 bases; junction bases outside the gene matches: 1. CDR3 coding DNA: TGTGCCAGCAGCTTAGACAGGGGAGAAAAACTGTTTTTT. Translated: CASSLDRGEKLFF.

This sequence joins TRBV4-2 and TRBJ2-7, with D possibly matching TRBD2 (5 bases). Between the trimmed V and J ends, which lost 0 bases and 10 bases, there was a span of 19 bases. The CDR3 extends over 15 amino acids. CDR1 is LGHNA, CDR2 YNFKEQ, per germline. The CDR3 is CASSQEGGRPYVQYF. In DNA form, the CDR3 reads TGTGCCAGCAGCCAAGAAGGAGGCAGACCCTACGTCCAGTACTTC.

Here the CDR3 reads CASSQVRTGGSYEQYF. CDR3 nucleotides: TGCGCCAGCAGCCAAGTGCGGACAGGGGGGTCCTACGAGCAGTACTTC. The V call is TRBV4-3, the J call TRBJ2-7, with 10 bases aligning to TRBD1. V trimming: 1 base; J trimming: 1 base; junction bases outside the gene matches: 4. This CDR3 spans 16 amino acids. Germline V gives CDR1 LGHNA, CDR2 YSLEER.

The J gene is TRBJ2-5, the V gene TRBV20-1, with D tentatively TRBD2 (7 bases). This CDR3 has 14 residues. Germline CDR1 reads DFQATT; CDR2 reads SNEGSKA (reference sequence). The V end was cut by 1 base, the J end by 3 bases, with 12 bases between. CDR3 nucleotide sequence: TGCAGTGCTAGAGCGTGGGGGGGCAAAGAGACCCAGTACTTC. As protein: CSARAWGGKETQYF.

V is TRBV12-3 or TRBV12-4 and J is TRBJ1-5; D might be TRBD1 (6 bases). The CDR3 is 14 amino acids. V was cut by 6 bases and J by 0 bases, with 9 bases left in between. CDR3 sequence reads: CASSRQDSNQPQHF. For the CDR3, the DNA is TGTGCCAGCAGCCGACAGGATAGCAATCAGCCCCAGCATTTT.

This clonotype was seen more than once but under ten times. The chain couples TRBV20-1 to TRBJ1-2, with 9 positions matching TRBD1. V lost 5 bases to trimming and J lost 6 bases; unmatched junction nucleotides: 13. Germline CDR1 DFQATT, CDR2 SNEGSKA (reference sequence). This CDR3 has 15 amino acids. The CDR3 reads CSAFILSGQGHGYTF. CDR3 DNA sequence: TGCAGTGCTTTCATTCTCTCGGGACAGGGTCATGGCTACACCTTC.

The chain combines TRBV4-3 with TRBJ2-7; D may be TRBD2 (6 bases). The CDR3 runs to 15 residues. The V gene's germline CDR1 is LGHNA and CDR2 YSLEER. V lost 1 base to trimming and J lost 2 bases, with 12 bases between them. The CDR3 loop is CASSQGWAGTYEQYF. CDR3 sequence (DNA): TGCGCCAGCAGCCAAGGGTGGGCGGGAACCTACGAGCAGTACTTC.

The sample holds many counts of this clonotype. DNA of the CDR3: TGTGCCAGCAGTTTACTGGCGGACTACGAGCAGTACTTC. Translating gives CASSLLADYEQYF. J is TRBJ2-7 and V is TRBV12-3 or TRBV12-4; no clear D gene. The CDR3 spans 13 residues. Trimming left V 2 bases short and J 3 bases short, with 8 bases between.

The J gene is TRBJ2-1, the V gene TRBV7-9; D possibly corresponds to TRBD2 (5 bases). The V end lost 5 bases, the J end lost 9 bases, and 14 bases lay between the germline ends. The CDR3 runs 13 residues. Germline lookup yields CDR1 SEHNR and CDR2 FQNEAQ (reference sequence). The CDR3 region has the DNA TGTGCCAGCAGCGTACTCGAGGCGGGTGAGCAGTTCTTC. Protein sequence: CASSVLEAGEQFF.

This clonotype was seen more than once but under ten times. The gene calls are TRBV12-3 or TRBV12-4 and TRBJ1-3; D gene unclear. Trimming cost V 8 bases and J 2 bases, with 7 bases left between them. This CDR3 contains 12 residues. As DNA, the CDR3 is TGTGCCAGCCTCGGACCTGGAAACACCATATATTTT. This codes for CASLGPGNTIYF.

This clonotype was picked up many times. This chain links TRBV12-3 or TRBV12-4 with TRBJ1-5, with 7 bases that match TRBD1. CDR3 length: 15 amino acids. Unmatched junction bases numbered 7, after V lost 6 bases and J lost 2 bases. DNA of the CDR3: TGTGCCAGCAGCCTCAGGGGGTTAGGCAATCAGCCCCAGCATTTT. It encodes CASSLRGLGNQPQHF.

This clonotype has just a few counts. CDR3 sequence: CASSLGQGAGWSRAFF. CDR3 DNA: TGTGCCAGCAGCTTGGGACAGGGGGCTGGTTGGAGTCGGGCTTTCTTT. This chain connects TRBV5-5 to TRBJ1-1; 10 bases line up with TRBD1. The V segment lost 0 bases and the J segment 11 bases; nucleotides outside the gene matches: 13. Germline V gene lookup returns CDR1 SGHKS and CDR2 YYEKEE (reference sequence). The CDR3 is made up of 16 amino acids.

This clonotype was observed many times. The rearrangement links TRBV12-3 or TRBV12-4 to TRBJ2-7; D gene uncertain. CDR3 length: 12 residues. With 5 bases removed from V and 7 bases from J, the gap between germline ends came to 12 bases. The CDR3 region has the DNA TGTGCCAGCAGTCCGCGGATGAATGAGCAGTACTTC. This sequence encodes CASSPRMNEQYF.

The chain links TRBV10-3 to TRBJ1-1; tentative D call: TRBD1 (6 bases). CDR3 length: 15 amino acids. Trimming pared 5 bases from V and 4 bases from J, leaving 17 bases between. Germline CDR1 is ENHRY and CDR2 is SYGVKD. In nucleotides, the CDR3 is TGTGCCATCAGTCCGGGGGGCGGGGATGGCACTGAAGCTTTCTTT. It encodes CAISPGGGDGTEAFF.

J is TRBJ2-3 and V is TRBV29-1; 11 bases are shared with TRBD1. V gave up 1 base and J gave up 4 bases; unmatched junction bases: 1. CDR1 and CDR2 (germline): SQVTM, ANQGSEA. The CDR3 spans 14 residues. In nucleotides, the CDR3 is TGCAGCGTTGAAGGGACAGGGGGCGCAGATACGCAGTATTTT. Its translation is CSVEGTGGADTQYF.

This rearrangement joins TRBV6-1 to TRBJ2-2; 7 positions agree with TRBD1. In germline, CDR1 is MNHNS, CDR2 SASEGT. Unmatched junction bases numbered 8, after V lost 6 bases and J lost 4 bases. This CDR3 has 15 amino acids. Here the CDR3 reads CASREQGLVTGELFF. CDR3 nucleotides: TGTGCCAGCAGGGAACAGGGGTTAGTCACCGGGGAGCTGTTTTTT.

V gene TRBV18 combines with J gene TRBJ2-1; 15 bases line up with TRBD2. With V trimmed by 3 bases and J by 2 bases, 5 bases remained unmatched. Germline V CDR1 and CDR2: KGHSH, LQKENI. The length of the CDR3 is 18 residues. CDR3 residues: CASSPPGTSGGTYNEQFF. CDR3 DNA sequence: TGTGCCAGCTCACCGCCCGGGACTAGCGGGGGGACCTACAATGAGCAGTTCTTC.

This chain joins TRBV19 and TRBJ1-2; D might be TRBD1 (6 bases). This CDR3 has 17 residues. With 5 bases removed from V and 4 bases from J, the gap between germline ends came to 23 bases. Germline V gene lookup returns CDR1 LNHDA and CDR2 SQIVND (reference sequence). CDR3 coding DNA: TGTGCCAGTAGTCGGAGGCTCGACAGGACGCGGAGCTATGGCTACACCTTC. Amino acids: CASSRRLDRTRSYGYTF.

This clonotype was seen a few times. The rearrangement joins TRBV12-3 or TRBV12-4 to TRBJ2-3; D remains unclear. V was cut by 6 bases and J by 3 bases, with 13 bases left in between. The CDR3 has 14 residues. The CDR3 loop reads CASSSLYKTDTQYF. The CDR3 DNA sequence: TGTGCCAGCAGCTCCCTCTACAAGACAGATACGCAGTATTTT.